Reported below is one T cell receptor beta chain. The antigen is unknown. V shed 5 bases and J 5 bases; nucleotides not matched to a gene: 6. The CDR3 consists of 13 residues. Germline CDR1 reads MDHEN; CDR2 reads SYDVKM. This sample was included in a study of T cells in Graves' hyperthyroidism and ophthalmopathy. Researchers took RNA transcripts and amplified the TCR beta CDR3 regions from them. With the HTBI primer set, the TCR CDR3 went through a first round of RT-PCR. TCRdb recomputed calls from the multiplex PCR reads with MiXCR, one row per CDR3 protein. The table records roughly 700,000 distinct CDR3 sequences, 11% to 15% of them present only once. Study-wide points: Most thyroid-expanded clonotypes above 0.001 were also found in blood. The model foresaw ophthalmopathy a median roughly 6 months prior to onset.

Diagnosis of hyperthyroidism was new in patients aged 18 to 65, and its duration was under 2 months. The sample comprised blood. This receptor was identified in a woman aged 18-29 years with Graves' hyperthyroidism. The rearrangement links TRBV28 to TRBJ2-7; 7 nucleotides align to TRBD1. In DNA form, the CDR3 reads TGTGCCAGCAGTCCATCCGACAGGGACGAGCAGTACTTC. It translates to CASSPSDRDEQYF.